The T cell receptor beta chain described here comes from a study of T-cell memory formation after mild COVID-19. Constant-segment-primed 5'RACE gave TCR alpha and TCR beta cDNA libraries with sample barcodes and UMIs. TCRdb reprocessed the 5' RACE reads with MiXCR, giving one entry per CDR3 protein. The data contain fewer than 350,000 distinct CDR3 sequences, approximately 18% of them singletons. This clonotype came up many times. Sequencing was performed on PBMCs or a T cell subset sorted from them (not recorded which). The receptor was derived from a man aged 18 to 35 who had mild COVID-19 (a few samples of this study predate the infection). Cell type and time point are not known.

CDR3 sequence reads: CASSQAADTQYF. In DNA, the CDR3 is TGCGCCAGCAGCCAAGCGGCAGATACGCAGTATTTT. This chain links TRBV4-1 with TRBJ2-3; D remains ambiguous. The V gene lost 1 base and the J gene lost 4 bases, with 3 bases spanning the gap. The CDR3 sequence is 12 residues long. Per the germline V gene, CDR1 is MGHRA and CDR2 is YSYEKL.